This passage covers 27 T cell receptor beta chains from one sample sequenced in a study of T cells in Graves' hyperthyroidism and ophthalmopathy. The investigators amplified TCR beta CDR3 regions from RNA transcripts. The study used the HTBI primer set for a first-round RT-PCR of the TCR CDR3. TCRdb reprocessed the multiplex PCR reads via MiXCR and lists one record per CDR3 protein. The sample has 550,000 to 700,000 distinct CDR3 sequences, more than 45% seen once. Sequencing used peripheral blood or thyroid tissue (not recorded which). The receptors derive from an adult woman with Graves' disease, either hyperthyroidism or ophthalmopathy (not recorded which).

The chain recombines TRBV6-4 with TRBJ1-5; unclear D gene. The V and J ends lost 2 bases and 5 bases respectively, with 4 bases between them. This CDR3 contains 12 residues. Germline V gene lookup returns CDR1 MRHNA and CDR2 SNTAGT. The CDR3 nucleotides are TGTGCCAGCAGTGACCCTGATCAGCCCCAGCATTTT. Translation gives CASSDPDQPQHF.

The rearrangement links TRBV24-1 to TRBJ2-2; D perhaps matches TRBD1 (6 bases). The V end lost 6 bases, the J end lost 2 bases, and 9 bases lay between the germline ends. CDR3 length: 14 amino acids. The germline gives CDR1 KGHDR, CDR2 SFDVKD. The CDR3: CATSPGQNTGELFF. The DNA for the CDR3 is TGTGCCACCAGTCCGGGACAAAACACCGGGGAGCTGTTTTTT.

This clonotype came up many times. V gene TRBV2 combines with J gene TRBJ2-5, with D unresolved. V lost 7 bases to trimming and J lost 4 bases, with 4 bases between them. This CDR3 comprises 10 residues. Germline-derived CDR1 and CDR2 are SNHLY and FYNNEI. The CDR3 coding sequence is TGTGCCAGCATAGGAGAGACCCAGTACTTC. Protein sequence: CASIGETQYF.

The chain joins TRBV5-1 to TRBJ2-1; D is uncertain. Per the germline V gene, CDR1 is SGHRS and CDR2 is YFSETQ. V was pared by 0 bases and J by 7 bases, with 11 bases between. This CDR3 contains 14 residues. CDR3 sequence (DNA): TGCGCCAGCAGCTTGGGAGACCCCTGGAATGAGCAGTTCTTC. This gives the protein CASSLGDPWNEQFF.

This rearrangement joins TRBV9 to TRBJ2-5; TRBD2 matches 7 bases. Germline V lookup: CDR1 SGDLS, CDR2 YYNGEE. V was clipped by 0 bases and J by 5 bases; unmatched bases: 7. The CDR3 is 15 residues long. CDR3 region: CASSVGAREGETQYF. The CDR3 DNA sequence: TGTGCCAGCAGCGTAGGTGCCAGGGAGGGGGAGACCCAGTACTTC.

This chain uses TRBV19 with TRBJ1-3; D is uncertain. Germline V lookup: CDR1 LNHDA, CDR2 SQIVND (reference sequence). V shed 6 bases and J shed 0 bases, with 6 bases lying between them. The CDR3 loop spans 13 amino acids. CDR3 bases: TGTGCCAGTAGCTATCTCTCTGGAAACACCATATATTTT. Translated: CASSYLSGNTIYF. The full variable domain, with the rest looked up from reference TRBV19 and TRBJ1-3, is DGGITQSPKYLFRKEGQNVTLSCEQNLNHDAMYWYRQDPGQGLRLIYYSQIVNDFQKGDIAEGYSVSREKKESFPLTVTSAQKNPTAFYLCASSYLSGNTIYFGEGSWLTVV.

This rearrangement joins TRBV15 to TRBJ1-5, with D perhaps TRBD1 (5 bases). Trimming took off 1 base at V and 5 bases at J, with 9 bases between the two ends. The CDR3 totals 14 residues. Germline V gene lookup returns CDR1 LNHNV and CDR2 YYDKDF (reference sequence). CDR3 nucleotides: TGTGCCACCAGCAGAGGAGGGGAATATCAGCCCCAGCATTTT. Residues: CATSRGGEYQPQHF.

This clonotype was counted many times. The V call is TRBV5-6, the J call TRBJ2-7; 7 bases are shared with TRBD1. Germline-derived CDR1 and CDR2 are SGHDT and YYEEEE. The CDR3 is 15 amino acids. Trimming cost V 3 bases and J 3 bases; bases outside gene matches: 9. CDR3 coding DNA: TGTGCCAGCAGCTACCGACCGGGACAGTACTACGAGCAGTACTTC. Protein product: CASSYRPGQYYEQYF. Based on the CDR3 plus reference TRBV5-6 and TRBJ2-7, the full variable domain is DAGVTQSPTHLIKTRGQQVTLRCSPKSGHDTVSWYQQALGQGPQFIFQYYEEEERQRGNFPDRFSGHQFPNYSSELNVNALLLGDSALYLCASSYRPGQYYEQYFGPGTRLTVT.

The chain is built from TRBV7-3 and TRBJ2-5; possibly TRBD1 or TRBD2 for D (5 bases each). The CDR3 has 15 residues. Germline V lookup: CDR1 SGHTA, CDR2 FQGTGA. V was pared by 6 bases and J by 5 bases, with 19 bases between. CDR3 nucleotide sequence: TGTGCCAGCAGTTTGGGGGTAGGGCATGGGGAGACCCAGTACTTC. This translates into CASSLGVGHGETQYF.

This clonotype was observed once. Compared with germline, one end of the junction differs, possibly owing to a read error. The J gene is TRBJ1-5, the V gene TRBV6-6, with D uncertain. The CDR3 covers 8 residues. Germline V CDR1 and CDR2: MNHNY, SVGAGI (reference sequence). The CDR3 region has the DNA TGTGCCAGCAGTTACCAGGATTTT. Residues: CASSYQDF.

V and J are TRBV11-1 and TRBJ2-7; D is possibly TRBD2 (5 bases). The CDR3 length is 15 residues. V was shortened by 9 bases and J by 4 bases, with 22 bases between the two germline ends. Germline lookup yields CDR1 SGHAT and CDR2 FQDESV (reference sequence). The CDR3 region has the DNA TGTGCCAGTAGTGCTCGAGCGGAGTATAATTACGAGCAGTACTTC. Its protein product is CASSARAEYNYEQYF.

This clonotype was picked up one time. The chain joins TRBV12-3 or TRBV12-4 to TRBJ2-7; D is ambiguous. V lost 2 bases and J 3 bases, leaving 8 bases between the germline ends. The CDR3 has 13 amino acids. The CDR3 region is CASSLSVDYEQYF. The CDR3 DNA follows: TGTGCCAGCAGTTTATCAGTGGACTACGAGCAGTACTTC.

This clonotype was recorded a few times. CDR3 in DNA: TGCAGTGCTAGAAGGGGTAGCGGGACCCAAGAGACCCAGTACTTC. It encodes CSARRGSGTQETQYF. The genes are TRBV20-1 and TRBJ2-5; TRBD2 matches at 8 bases. V lost 2 bases and J lost 1; bases outside the gene matches: 6. This CDR3 comprises 15 residues. Germline V gene data show CDR1 as DFQATT and CDR2 as SNEGSKA (reference sequence).

V and J are TRBV6-2 or TRBV6-3 and TRBJ1-2; D possibly corresponds to TRBD1 (6 bases). Germline CDR1 MNHEY, CDR2 SVGEGT. The V gene lost 6 bases and the J gene lost 6 bases, with 17 bases spanning the gap. CDR3 size: 14 residues. The CDR3 region has the DNA TGTGCCAGCAGGGGGGGCCGTGACGGCCATGGCTACACCTTC. This sequence encodes CASRGGRDGHGYTF.

This clonotype was seen many times. The V and J genes are TRBV12-3 or TRBV12-4 and TRBJ2-7; 12 nucleotides align to TRBD2. This CDR3 is 17 amino acids long. Trimming cost V 2 bases and J 5 bases; bases outside gene matches: 10. The CDR3 nucleotides are TGTGCCAGCAGTTTACAGGTGACTAGCGGGAGACCACACGAGCAGTACTTC. This translates into CASSLQVTSGRPHEQYF.

The chain is built from TRBV2 and TRBJ1-2; possible D gene TRBD1, 6 bases. Germline lookup yields CDR1 SNHLY and CDR2 FYNNEI. The length of the CDR3 is 13 residues. The germline V and J ends were trimmed by 7 bases and 8 bases, with 17 bases remaining between them. CDR3 sequence: CASKGGEHRGYTF. CDR3 nucleotide sequence: TGTGCCAGCAAAGGGGGAGAACACAGAGGCTACACCTTC.

This clonotype showed up many times. The chain carries TRBV14 and TRBJ2-7; 7 bases are a match to TRBD1. The CDR3 covers 15 residues. The V gene's germline CDR1 is SGHDN and CDR2 FVKESK. V gave up 3 bases and J gave up 5 bases; unmatched junction bases: 10. This chain's CDR3 is CASSHSLPDRNEQYF. Written as DNA, the CDR3 is TGTGCCAGCAGCCATTCACTACCGGACAGGAACGAGCAGTACTTC.

Ten or more counts support this clonotype. CDR3 loop: CASSLKYTGELFF. DNA for the CDR3: TGTGCCAGCAGTTTGAAGTACACCGGGGAGCTGTTTTTT. The chain links TRBV12-3 or TRBV12-4 to TRBJ2-2; D is ambiguous. Trimming removed 3 bases from V and 3 bases from J, with 5 bases in between. The CDR3 length is 13 residues.

The genes are TRBV2 and TRBJ1-4, with TRBD1 identical over 10 bases. Germline V gene data show CDR1 as SNHLY and CDR2 as FYNNEI. The CDR3 is 14 residues long. The ends lost 4 bases at V and 10 bases at J; junction bases unmatched: 6. The CDR3 DNA follows: TGTGCCAGCAGTGGACAGGGGGCTAGAGCAAAACTGTTTTTT. Amino acids: CASSGQGARAKLFF.

The genes are TRBV5-1 and TRBJ2-2; TRBD1 matches 9 bases. The CDR3 extends over 18 amino acids. From germline, CDR1 is SGHRS and CDR2 YFSETQ. The trim removed 1 base at V and 8 bases at J, leaving 15 bases unmatched. Written as DNA, the CDR3 is TGCGCCAGCAGCTTGTCTGTACAGGGGGCATATCTACTTGGGGAGCTGTTTTTT. Encoded protein: CASSLSVQGAYLLGELFF.

Comment on this clonotype: The germline gene is not matched at one end of the junction; a read error may be the cause. V is TRBV7-2 and J is TRBJ1-1; maybe TRBD1 (6 bases). The CDR3 runs to 8 residues. Per the germline V gene, CDR1 is SGHTA and CDR2 is FQGNSA. In nucleotides, the CDR3 is TGTGCCAGCAGCTATCAGGGGTTT. Its translation: CASSYQGF.

This rearrangement joins TRBV7-3 to TRBJ2-7; D is perhaps TRBD2 (6 bases). The germline V gene has CDR1 SGHTA and CDR2 FQGTGA. Trimming removed 11 bases at V and 0 bases at J, with 20 bases between. The CDR3 has 15 amino acids. CDR3 amino acids: CAGIPPWRDSYEQYF. Written as DNA, the CDR3 is TGTGCCGGCATACCCCCATGGCGGGACTCCTACGAGCAGTACTTC.

This clonotype was counted between two and nine times. The gene calls are TRBV27 and TRBJ2-5; 8 positions agree with TRBD2. Germline trimming cut 5 bases from V and 2 bases from J; bases unmatched to any gene: 10. Germline CDR1 reads MNHEY; CDR2 reads SMNVEV (reference sequence). This CDR3 has 16 amino acids. Here the CDR3 DNA reads TGTGCCAGCAGTAGGTCTACTAGCGGAGCACAAGAGACCCAGTACTTC. Protein: CASSRSTSGAQETQYF.

This clonotype was observed many times. V is TRBV11-2 and J is TRBJ2-5; D ambiguous. V was clipped by 0 bases and J by 3 bases, with 20 bases between them. Germline-derived CDR1 and CDR2 are SGHAT and FQNNGV. The CDR3 totals 18 residues. For the CDR3, the DNA is TGTGCCAGCAGCTTAGATCTCCCTCGTTGGGGTGGGGAAGAGACCCAGTACTTC. It yields the protein CASSLDLPRWGGEETQYF.

The chain joins TRBV24-1 to TRBJ2-7; 9 bases map to TRBD1. The CDR3 has 16 residues. Per the germline V gene, CDR1 is KGHDR and CDR2 is SFDVKD. V lost 3 bases to trimming and J lost 2 bases; unmatched junction nucleotides: 7. CDR3 loop: CATSDPTGTGTYEQYF. CDR3 nucleotide sequence: TGTGCCACCAGTGATCCTACCGGGACAGGGACCTACGAGCAGTACTTC.

This clonotype occurred many times. The CDR3 is CARPSGGRLETQYF. The CDR3 DNA sequence: TGTGCCAGACCCTCCGGAGGGCGGCTGGAGACCCAGTACTTC. The chain joins TRBV6-7 to TRBJ2-5; D perhaps matches TRBD2 (6 bases). TRBV6-7 is annotated as an ORF whose role is uncertain. V lost 9 bases to trimming and J lost 5 bases, with 19 bases between them. CDR3 length: 14 residues.

The chain joins TRBV10-3 to TRBJ2-2; D is perhaps TRBD2 (6 bases). CDR1 ENHRY and CDR2 SYGVKD come from the germline V gene. This CDR3 is built from 16 residues. V lost 0 bases and J 7 bases, leaving 15 bases between the germline ends. In nucleotides, the CDR3 is TGTGCCATCAGTGAGTCAACACGGAGGGCCCACGGGGAGCTGTTTTTT. This encodes CAISESTRRAHGELFF.